This T cell receptor (beta chain) was sequenced in a study of blood T cell repertoires in COVID-19 (dated by TCRdb to 2018 to 2020). The study in broad terms: Collaborator samples came from the United States, Italy and Spain and covered acute and convalescent phases of COVID-19. Where HLA class I and class II types were available, the types were taken from metadata supplied by the sample provider, not from assay-based typing. The material from the prospective study consisted of cDNA or gDNA derived from T cells, B-cell-depleted T cells, or PBMCs. A freely available public database, intended as a resource for researchers studying the immune response to SARS-CoV-2, is where the repertoires were released. Subjects who had been exposed to COVID-19, were actively infected with it, or had recovered from it provided the deeply sampled blood TCRbeta repertoires that made up the dataset. The samples were drawn from the first 160 participants of the ongoing ImmuneRACE study and from some 1,300 subjects provided by 6 global collaborators. Nearly every sample came with metadata listing a de-identified subject ID, COVID-19 status, age in years and sex. Overall study outcomes, separate from this receptor: How much clinical and demographic metadata was included differed by source and by participant, and the metadata was provided uncurated.

Whole blood was collected in K2EDTA tubes by collaborating institutions according to the institutions' own protocols. For TCRbeta analysis, collaborators shipped samples as frozen whole blood, isolated PBMCs, or DNA extracted from either of those sample types. Taken from the germline V gene, the CDR1 and CDR2 loops are SGHDN and FVKESK. V is cut back by 1 base and J by 5 bases, with 7 bases in the junction unmatched. There are 17 amino acids in the CDR3, from cysteine to phenylalanine inclusive. This entry keeps only the CDR3 DNA: 51 bases, framed from base 1. About this clone: The target of this receptor is not known. Base-call qualities are not available, and no considerably larger clone is one nucleotide away.

The immunoSEQ Assay, a bias-controlled multiplex PCR, was used to amplify TCRbeta CDR3 regions from genomic DNA. In the authors' own workflow: The number of nucleated cells in each sample was estimated by amplification of reference gene primers within the assay. To quantify the absolute abundance of each unique TCRbeta CDR3 rearrangement, sequence reads were collapsed and filtered. For each sample, productive Simpson clonality was calculated as the square root of Simpson's diversity index over productive rearrangements. TCRdb re-hosts the immuneACCESS table, in-frame sequences only. Its copies lack some clones; in the studies checked, an unresolved V gene accounts for under half of them, and the cause for the rest is not known. The V and J calls and clone size were taken over from that table, and D and trimming were inferred from the DNA. In all, the sample holds more than 95,000 clones, and under 80% of those were seen once. Roughly 2.6% of the sample is in the top ten clones.

The specimen was peripheral blood. The chain was built from TRBV14 and TRBJ2-5; TRBD2 matches 13 bases in the middle. The sequence derives from a man aged 45-65 years with acute or convalescent COVID-19. The CDR3 in this case is CASSQGLAGGLGETQYF. The DNA reads TGTGCCAGCAGCCAAGGACTAGCGGGGGGCCTCGGTGAGACCCAGTACTTC.